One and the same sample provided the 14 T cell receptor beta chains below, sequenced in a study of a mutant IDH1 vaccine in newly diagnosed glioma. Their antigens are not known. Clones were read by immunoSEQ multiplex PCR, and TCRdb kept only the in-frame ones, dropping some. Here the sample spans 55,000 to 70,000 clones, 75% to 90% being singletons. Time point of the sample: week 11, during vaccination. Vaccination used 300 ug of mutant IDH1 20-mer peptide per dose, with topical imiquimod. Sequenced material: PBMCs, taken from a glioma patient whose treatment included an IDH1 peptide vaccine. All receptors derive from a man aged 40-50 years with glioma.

CDR3 bases: TGCGCCAGCAGCCAAGACCTAGGGGACATCGAGCCCCAGCATTTT. Protein: CASSQDLGDIEPQHF. This chain uses TRBV4-3 with TRBJ1-5, with a tentative D call TRBD1 (6 bases). Germline CDR1 LGHNA, CDR2 YSLEER. With 0 bases removed from V and 8 bases from J, the gap between germline ends came to 14 bases. This CDR3 has 15 residues.

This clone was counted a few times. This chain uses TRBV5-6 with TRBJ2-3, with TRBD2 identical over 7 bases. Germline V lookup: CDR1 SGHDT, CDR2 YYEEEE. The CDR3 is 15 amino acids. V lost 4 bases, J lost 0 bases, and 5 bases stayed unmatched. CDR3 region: CASSPLAGSTDTQYF. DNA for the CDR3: TGTGCCAGCAGCCCCTTAGCGGGTAGCACAGATACGCAGTATTTT.

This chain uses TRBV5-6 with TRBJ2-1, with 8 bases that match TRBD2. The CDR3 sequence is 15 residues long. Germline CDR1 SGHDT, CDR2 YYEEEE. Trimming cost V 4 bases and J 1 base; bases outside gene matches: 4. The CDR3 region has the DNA TGTGCCAGCAGCCGATTAGCGGGATCCTACAATGAGCAGTTCTTC. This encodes CASSRLAGSYNEQFF.

The CDR3 DNA sequence: TGTGCCAGCAGTTCGTATGGGACAGGGAATCAGCCCCAGCATTTT. Its protein product is CASSSYGTGNQPQHF. V gene TRBV27 combines with J gene TRBJ1-5; TRBD1 matches 9 bases. CDR1 and CDR2 (germline): MNHEY, SMNVEV (reference sequence). The CDR3 is 15 residues long. V lost 4 bases, J lost 4 bases, and 5 bases stayed unmatched.

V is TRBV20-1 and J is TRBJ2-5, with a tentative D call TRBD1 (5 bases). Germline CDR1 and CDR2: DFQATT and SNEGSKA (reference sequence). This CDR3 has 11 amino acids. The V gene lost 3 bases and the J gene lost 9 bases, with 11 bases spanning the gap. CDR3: CSASPHRPQYF. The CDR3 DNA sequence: TGCAGTGCTAGCCCCCACAGGCCCCAGTACTTC.

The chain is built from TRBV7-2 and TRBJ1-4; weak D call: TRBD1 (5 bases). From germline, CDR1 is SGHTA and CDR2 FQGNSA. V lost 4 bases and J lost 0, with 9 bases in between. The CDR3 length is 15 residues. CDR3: CASSSDIATNEKLFF. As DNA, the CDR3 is TGTGCCAGCAGCTCGGACATCGCAACTAATGAAAAACTGTTTTTT.

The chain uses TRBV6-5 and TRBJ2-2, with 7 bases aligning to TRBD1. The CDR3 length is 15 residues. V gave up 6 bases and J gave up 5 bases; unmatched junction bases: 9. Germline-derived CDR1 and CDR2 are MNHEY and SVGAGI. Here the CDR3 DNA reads TGTGCCAGCAGAAGTCACACAGGGGTTACCGGGGAGCTGTTTTTT. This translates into CASRSHTGVTGELFF.

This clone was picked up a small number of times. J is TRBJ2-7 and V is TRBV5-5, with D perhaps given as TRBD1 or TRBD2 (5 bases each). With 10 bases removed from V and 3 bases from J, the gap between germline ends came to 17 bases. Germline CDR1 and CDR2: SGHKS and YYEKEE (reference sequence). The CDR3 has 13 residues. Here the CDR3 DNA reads TGTGCCTCGGGGCAGGGAAGGGGCTACGAGCAGTACTTC. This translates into CASGQGRGYEQYF.

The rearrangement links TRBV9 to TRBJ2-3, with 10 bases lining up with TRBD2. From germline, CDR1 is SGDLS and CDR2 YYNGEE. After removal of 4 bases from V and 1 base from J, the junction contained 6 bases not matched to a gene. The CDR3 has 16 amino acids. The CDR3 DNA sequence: TGTGCCAGCAGCCCACTCCTAGCGGGAGGCACAGATACGCAGTATTTT. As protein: CASSPLLAGGTDTQYF.

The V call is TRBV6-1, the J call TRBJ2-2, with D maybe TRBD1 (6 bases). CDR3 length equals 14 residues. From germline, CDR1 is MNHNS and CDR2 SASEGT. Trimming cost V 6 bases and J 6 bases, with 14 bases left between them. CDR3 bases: TGTGCCAGCAGACTCGCACAGGGAGCCGGGGAGCTGTTTTTT. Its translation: CASRLAQGAGELFF.

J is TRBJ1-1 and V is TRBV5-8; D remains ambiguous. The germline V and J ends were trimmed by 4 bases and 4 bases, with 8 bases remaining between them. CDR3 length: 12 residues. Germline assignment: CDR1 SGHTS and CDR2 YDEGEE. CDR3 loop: CASSRRRTEAFF. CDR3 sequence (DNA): TGTGCCAGCAGCCGCAGACGCACTGAAGCTTTCTTT.

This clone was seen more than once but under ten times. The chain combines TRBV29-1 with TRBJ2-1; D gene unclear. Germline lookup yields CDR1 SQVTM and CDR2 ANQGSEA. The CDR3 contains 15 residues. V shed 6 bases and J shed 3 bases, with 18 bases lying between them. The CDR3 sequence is CSVDEAFQLYNEQFF. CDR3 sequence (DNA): TGCAGCGTCGATGAAGCGTTCCAGCTCTACAATGAGCAGTTCTTC.

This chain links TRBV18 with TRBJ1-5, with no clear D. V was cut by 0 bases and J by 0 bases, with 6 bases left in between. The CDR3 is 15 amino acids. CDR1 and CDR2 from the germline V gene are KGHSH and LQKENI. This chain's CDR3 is CASSPPQPSNQPQHF. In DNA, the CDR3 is TGTGCCAGCTCACCACCACAGCCTAGCAATCAGCCCCAGCATTTT.

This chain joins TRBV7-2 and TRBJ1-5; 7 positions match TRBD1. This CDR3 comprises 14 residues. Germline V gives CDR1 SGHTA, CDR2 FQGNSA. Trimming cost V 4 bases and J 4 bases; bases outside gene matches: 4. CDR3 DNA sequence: TGTGCCAGCAGCTCCCAACAGGGGAATCAGCCCCAGCATTTT. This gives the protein CASSSQQGNQPQHF. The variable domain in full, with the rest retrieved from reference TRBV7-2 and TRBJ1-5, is GAGVSQSPSNKVTEKGKDVELRCDPISGHTALYWYRQSLGQGLEFLIYFQGNSAPDKSGLPSDRFSAERTGGSVSTLTIQRTQQEDSAVYLCASSSQQGNQPQHFGDGTRLSIL.